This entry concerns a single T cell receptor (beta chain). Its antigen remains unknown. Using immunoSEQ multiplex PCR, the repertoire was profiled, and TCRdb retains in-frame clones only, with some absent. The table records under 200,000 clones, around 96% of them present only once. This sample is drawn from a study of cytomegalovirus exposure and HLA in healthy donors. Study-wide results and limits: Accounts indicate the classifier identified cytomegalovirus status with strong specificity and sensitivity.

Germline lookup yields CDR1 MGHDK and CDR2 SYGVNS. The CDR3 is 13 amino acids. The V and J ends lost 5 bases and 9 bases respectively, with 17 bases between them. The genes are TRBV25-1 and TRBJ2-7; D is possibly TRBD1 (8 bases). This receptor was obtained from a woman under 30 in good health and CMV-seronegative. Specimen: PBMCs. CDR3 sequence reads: CASSKAGGGGQYF. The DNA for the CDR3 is TGTGCCAGCAGTAAGGCAGGGGGCGGGGGGCAGTACTTC.